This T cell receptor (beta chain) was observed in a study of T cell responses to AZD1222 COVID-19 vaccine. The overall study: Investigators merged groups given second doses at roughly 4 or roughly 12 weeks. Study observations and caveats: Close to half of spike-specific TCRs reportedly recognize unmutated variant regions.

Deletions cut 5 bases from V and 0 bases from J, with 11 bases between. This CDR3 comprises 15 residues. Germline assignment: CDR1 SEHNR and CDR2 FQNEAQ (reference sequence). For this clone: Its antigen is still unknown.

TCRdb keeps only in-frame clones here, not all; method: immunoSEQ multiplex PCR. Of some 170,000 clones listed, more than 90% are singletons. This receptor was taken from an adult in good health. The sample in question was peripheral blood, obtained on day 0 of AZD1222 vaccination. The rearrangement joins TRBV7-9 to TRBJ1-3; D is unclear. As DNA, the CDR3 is TGTGCCAGCAGCGGCCCAGGAGCCTCTGGAAACACCATATATTTT. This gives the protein CASSGPGASGNTIYF.